The 21 T cell receptor beta chains presented below share a single source sample, sequenced in a study of T cells in Graves' hyperthyroidism and ophthalmopathy. From RNA transcripts, TCR beta CDR3 regions were amplified. The HTBI primer set was used in a first-round RT-PCR of the TCR CDR3. Via MiXCR, TCRdb re-called the multiplex PCR reads, giving one row per CDR3 protein. The profile shows 200,000 to 300,000 distinct CDR3 sequences, over 15% of them singletons. Sequenced input: blood. All receptors come from a woman aged 18-29 years with Graves' ophthalmopathy.

This clonotype has ten or more counts. The J gene is TRBJ2-1, the V gene TRBV28; possibly TRBD1 for D (6 bases). From germline, CDR1 is MDHEN and CDR2 SYDVKM. The V gene lost 1 base and the J gene lost 0 bases, with 25 bases spanning the gap. The CDR3 covers 21 residues. In DNA, the CDR3 is TGTGCCAGCAGTTTATATTCAGTTTTCGGACAGACCTTACTCTCCTACAATGAGCAGTTCTTC. Its translation is CASSLYSVFGQTLLSYNEQFF.

This clonotype has more than one count but fewer than ten. The rearrangement uses TRBV4-1 and TRBJ2-4; TRBD1 is a possible D gene (5 bases). Per germline, CDR1 MGHRA and CDR2 YSYEKL. The CDR3 runs 12 residues. The V end lost 1 base, the J end lost 9 bases, and 7 bases lay between the germline ends. CDR3 loop: CASSQVGAIQYF. CDR3 coding DNA: TGCGCCAGCAGCCAAGTTGGGGCCATTCAGTACTTC.

This clonotype occurred many times. This chain joins TRBV12-3 or TRBV12-4 and TRBJ2-5, with TRBD2 matching 7 bases. CDR3 length equals 12 residues. V trimming: 5 bases; J trimming: 4 bases; junction bases outside the gene matches: 1. The CDR3 loop is CASSGGGETQYF. The CDR3 bases are TGTGCCAGCAGTGGCGGGGGAGAGACCCAGTACTTC.

The rearrangement joins TRBV15 to TRBJ2-7, with 8 bases fitting TRBD1. The V gene end was trimmed by 5 bases and the J gene end by 3 bases; junction bases not matched to a gene: 9. There are 15 residues in the CDR3. In germline, CDR1 is LNHNV, CDR2 YYDKDF (reference sequence). The CDR3 spells CATSLYGTGNYEQYF. CDR3 bases: TGTGCCACCAGCCTATATGGGACAGGCAACTACGAGCAGTACTTC.

This clonotype was counted ten times or more. The chain has TRBV6-1 and TRBJ1-1, with D tentatively TRBD1 (6 bases). The CDR3 has 13 residues. Trimming took off 4 bases at V and 3 bases at J, with 9 bases between the two ends. CDR1 and CDR2 (germline): MNHNS, SASEGT. The CDR3 DNA follows: TGTGCCAGCAGTGGTTACAGGGACACTGAAGCTTTCTTT. It yields the protein CASSGYRDTEAFF.

This clonotype was seen many times. The chain uses TRBV4-2 and TRBJ1-1; possible D gene TRBD1, 5 bases. The V end lost 0 bases, the J end lost 3 bases, and 11 bases lay between the germline ends. There are 15 residues in the CDR3. Germline loops: CDR1 LGHNA, CDR2 YNFKEQ. The CDR3 spells CASSQEEQGDTEAFF. CDR3 in DNA: TGTGCCAGCAGCCAAGAAGAGCAGGGAGACACTGAAGCTTTCTTT.

There are many counts of this clonotype. The rearrangement joins TRBV7-2 to TRBJ1-2; a weak D match, TRBD1 (5 bases). The CDR3 extends over 13 amino acids. V lost 5 bases, J lost 4 bases, and 11 bases lay in between. Germline loops: CDR1 SGHTA, CDR2 FQGNSA. In DNA form, the CDR3 reads TGTGCCAGCAGCCCCGGGACGGTCTATGGCTACACCTTC. This encodes CASSPGTVYGYTF. The full variable domain, in which reference TRBV7-2 and TRBJ1-2 provide the parts outside the CDR3, is GAGVSQSPSNKVTEKGKDVELRCDPISGHTALYWYRQSLGQGLEFLIYFQGNSAPDKSGLPSDRFSAERTGGSVSTLTIQRTQQEDSAVYLCASSPGTVYGYTFGSGTRLTVV.

This clonotype occurred many times. CDR3 nucleotides: TGTGCCAGCAGCCGCCGAGGGGGCGAAACTGAAGCTTTCTTT. It codes for CASSRRGGETEAFF. This chain joins TRBV3-1 and TRBJ1-1; 7 bases agree with TRBD1. The CDR3 loop spans 14 amino acids. The junction had 7 bases not matched to a gene; V was cut back by 4 bases and J by 5 bases. CDR1 and CDR2 from the germline V gene are LGHDT and YNNKEL (reference sequence).

This clonotype was detected ten times or more. The V call is TRBV9, the J call TRBJ1-1; 8 bases align to TRBD1. The trim removed 4 bases at V and 14 bases at J, leaving 13 bases unmatched. The CDR3 has 13 residues. CDR1 is SGDLS, CDR2 YYNGEE, per germline. CDR3 loop: CASSLGTGGTGFF. The CDR3 region has the DNA TGTGCCAGCAGCCTAGGGACAGGCGGCACGGGGTTCTTT.

This clonotype came up many times. The chain is built from TRBV7-2 and TRBJ2-4; 11 bases fit TRBD2. The CDR3 totals 21 residues. The V gene's germline CDR1 is SGHTA and CDR2 FQGNSA. With 0 bases clipped from V and 0 bases from J, the junction kept 13 bases outside the gene matches. The CDR3 region has the DNA TGTGCCAGCAGCTTAGCCCGACTCTCTCTAGCGGGGGGTCTAGCCAAAAACATTCAGTACTTC. Protein sequence: CASSLARLSLAGGLAKNIQYF. Full variable domain (remainder filled in from reference TRBV7-2 and TRBJ2-4): GAGVSQSPSNKVTEKGKDVELRCDPISGHTALYWYRQSLGQGLEFLIYFQGNSAPDKSGLPSDRFSAERTGGSVSTLTIQRTQQEDSAVYLCASSLARLSLAGGLAKNIQYFGAGTRLSVL.

In its sample, this clonotype was seen many times. The chain is built from TRBV11-2 and TRBJ2-1; 12 bases fit TRBD2. Per germline, CDR1 SGHAT and CDR2 FQNNGV. The CDR3 is 16 residues long. V trimming: 1 base; J trimming: 7 bases; junction bases outside the gene matches: 5. The CDR3 loop is CASSLVGLAGLNEQFF. CDR3 bases: TGTGCCAGCAGCTTAGTAGGACTAGCGGGATTAAATGAGCAGTTCTTC.

This clonotype was recorded many times. CDR3 sequence: CSAREVGGSYNEQFF. CDR3 coding DNA: TGCAGTGCTAGAGAGGTAGGGGGCTCCTACAATGAGCAGTTCTTC. The chain has TRBV20-1 and TRBJ2-1; a weak D match, TRBD1 (6 bases). The CDR3 extends over 15 amino acids. V dropped 0 bases and J dropped 0 bases, with 9 bases sitting between them. Germline V gene lookup returns CDR1 DFQATT and CDR2 SNEGSKA (reference sequence).

The rearrangement links TRBV5-5 to TRBJ2-1; 11 nucleotides match TRBD2. V lost 1 base to trimming and J lost 8 bases; unmatched junction nucleotides: 8. The germline V gene has CDR1 SGHKS and CDR2 YYEKEE (reference sequence). CDR3 length: 16 amino acids. CDR3 DNA: TGTGCCAGCAGCTTGATGCTAGCGGGAGGCTGGGATGAGCAGTTCTTC. Protein sequence: CASSLMLAGGWDEQFF.

Only a few counts were recorded for this clonotype. V and J are TRBV28 and TRBJ1-2; D uncertain. Germline loops: CDR1 MDHEN, CDR2 SYDVKM. The CDR3 loop spans 13 amino acids. V lost 5 bases and J lost 11, with 18 bases in between. CDR3 region: CASSPGPQEWYTF. CDR3 nucleotides: TGTGCCAGCAGTCCGGGCCCCCAGGAATGGTACACCTTC.

In this sample, this clonotype turned up many times. V and J are TRBV19 and TRBJ2-1, with a tentative D call TRBD2 (6 bases). This CDR3 is built from 16 residues. Germline CDR1 is LNHDA and CDR2 is SQIVND (reference sequence). Trimming cost V 3 bases and J 0 bases, with 12 bases left between them. The chain's CDR3 is CASSMLGGSSYNEQFF. The CDR3 region has the DNA TGTGCCAGTAGTATGCTGGGGGGAAGCTCCTACAATGAGCAGTTCTTC. Looking up the rest from reference TRBV19 and TRBJ2-1 gives the full variable domain: DGGITQSPKYLFRKEGQNVTLSCEQNLNHDAMYWYRQDPGQGLRLIYYSQIVNDFQKGDIAEGYSVSREKKESFPLTVTSAQKNPTAFYLCASSMLGGSSYNEQFFGPGTRLTVL.

This clonotype was seen repeatedly, ten times or more. This chain uses TRBV11-2 with TRBJ1-1; D unclear. Between the trimmed V and J ends, which lost 3 bases and 1 base, there was a span of 12 bases. The germline V gene encodes CDR1 SGHAT and CDR2 FQNNGV. The CDR3 runs to 15 residues. This CDR3 reads CASSLTSATNTEAFF. The CDR3 DNA sequence: TGTGCCAGCAGCTTGACCTCTGCCACGAACACTGAAGCTTTCTTT.

This clonotype was counted ten times or more. The J gene is TRBJ2-1, the V gene TRBV24-1, with D perhaps assigned TRBD1 or TRBD2 (5 bases each). CDR1 and CDR2 (germline): KGHDR, SFDVKD. V was cut by 5 bases and J by 2 bases, with 15 bases left in between. The CDR3 totals 16 residues. CDR3 bases: TGTGCCACCAGTGGTATACAGGTGGGGGCCTACAATGAGCAGTTCTTC. It translates to CATSGIQVGAYNEQFF.

In its sample, this clonotype was seen a few times. The chain employs TRBV5-4 and TRBJ2-7; 12 bases are a match to TRBD2. This CDR3 is 14 amino acids long. Germline CDR1 reads SGHNT; CDR2 reads YYREEE (reference sequence). Losses at the gene ends were 0 bases for V and 8 bases for J; bases not matched to a gene: 3. CDR3 sequence (DNA): TGTGCCAGCAGCTTGGAGCGGACTAGCGGGAAGCAGTACTTC. It translates to CASSLERTSGKQYF.

The sample holds many counts of this clonotype. The rearrangement joins TRBV19 to TRBJ2-1, with 7 positions matching TRBD1. CDR1 and CDR2 from the germline V gene are LNHDA and SQIVND (reference sequence). After removal of 5 bases from V and 4 bases from J, the junction contained 8 bases not matched to a gene. The CDR3 extends over 15 amino acids. CDR3 protein: CASSQGQARYNEQFF. CDR3 coding DNA: TGTGCCAGTAGTCAAGGACAGGCCCGGTACAATGAGCAGTTCTTC.

This clonotype was counted at least ten times. This sequence joins TRBV30 and TRBJ2-7; 10 bases align to TRBD1. V shed 1 base, J shed 5 bases, and the junction held 14 bases outside the gene matches. Per the germline V gene, CDR1 is GTSNPN and CDR2 is SVGIG (reference sequence). The CDR3 loop spans 17 amino acids. This CDR3 reads CAWSAQRRDRGVHEQYF. The DNA for the CDR3 is TGTGCCTGGAGTGCCCAACGTAGGGACAGGGGTGTCCACGAGCAGTACTTC.

This clonotype appeared many times. For the CDR3, the DNA is TGTGCCAGCAGCCGAGGACTAGCCCAAGAGACCCAGTACTTC. As protein: CASSRGLAQETQYF. The chain recombines TRBV7-6 with TRBJ2-5, with 8 bases that match TRBD2. Trimming at V came to 5 bases and at J to 1 base, leaving 3 bases not matched to a gene. The CDR3 extends over 14 amino acids. The V gene's germline CDR1 is SGHVS and CDR2 FNYEAQ.